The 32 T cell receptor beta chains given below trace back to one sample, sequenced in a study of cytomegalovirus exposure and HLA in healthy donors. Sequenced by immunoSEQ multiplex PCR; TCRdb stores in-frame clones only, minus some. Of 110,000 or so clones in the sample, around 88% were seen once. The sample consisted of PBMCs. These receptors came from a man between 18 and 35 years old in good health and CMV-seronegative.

DNA for the CDR3: TGTGCCAGCAGCTTAGCGCGTGGTTCCTACGAGCAGTACTTC. It translates to CASSLARGSYEQYF. V usage is TRBV7-2 and J usage is TRBJ2-7, with unresolved D. The germline CDR1 and CDR2 sequences are SGHTA and FQGNSA. The germline V and J ends were trimmed by 0 bases and 1 base, with 7 bases remaining between them. The CDR3 is made up of 14 amino acids.

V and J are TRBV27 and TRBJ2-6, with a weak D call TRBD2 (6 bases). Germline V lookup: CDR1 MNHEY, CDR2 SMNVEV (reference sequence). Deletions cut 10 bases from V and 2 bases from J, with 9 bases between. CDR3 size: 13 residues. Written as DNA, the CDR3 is TGTGCCACCAGGAGGGCTGGGGCCAACGTCCTGACTTTC. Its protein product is CATRRAGANVLTF.

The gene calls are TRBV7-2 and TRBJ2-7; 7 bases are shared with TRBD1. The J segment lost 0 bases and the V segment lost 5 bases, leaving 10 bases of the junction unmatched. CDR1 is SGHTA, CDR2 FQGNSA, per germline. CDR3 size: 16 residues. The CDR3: CASSVHGQESSYEQYF. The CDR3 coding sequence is TGTGCCAGCAGCGTACATGGACAGGAATCCTCCTACGAGCAGTACTTC.

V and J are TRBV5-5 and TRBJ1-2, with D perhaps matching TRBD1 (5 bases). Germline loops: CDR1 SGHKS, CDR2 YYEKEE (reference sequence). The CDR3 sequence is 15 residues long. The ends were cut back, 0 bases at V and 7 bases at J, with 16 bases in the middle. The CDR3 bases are TGTGCCAGCAGCTTGGACTTCGGGGGAAGAGGTGGCTACACCTTC. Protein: CASSLDFGGRGGYTF.

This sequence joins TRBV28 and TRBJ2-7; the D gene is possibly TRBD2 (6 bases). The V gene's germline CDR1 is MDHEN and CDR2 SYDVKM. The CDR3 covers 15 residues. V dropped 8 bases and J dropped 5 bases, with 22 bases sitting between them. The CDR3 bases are TGTGCCAGCGGCGAGGGGCGGGATCTTCCCCACGAGCAGTACTTC. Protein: CASGEGRDLPHEQYF.

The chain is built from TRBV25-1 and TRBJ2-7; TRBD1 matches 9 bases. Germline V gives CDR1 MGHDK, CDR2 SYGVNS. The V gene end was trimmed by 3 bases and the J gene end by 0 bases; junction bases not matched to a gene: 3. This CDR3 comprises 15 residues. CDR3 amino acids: CASSDGTGHSYEQYF. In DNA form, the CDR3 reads TGTGCCAGCAGTGACGGGACAGGGCACTCCTACGAGCAGTACTTC.

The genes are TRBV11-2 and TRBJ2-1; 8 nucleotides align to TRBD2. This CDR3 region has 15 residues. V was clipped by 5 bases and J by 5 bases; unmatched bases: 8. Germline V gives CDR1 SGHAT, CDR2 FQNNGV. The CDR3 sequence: CASSHKRGRNNEQFF. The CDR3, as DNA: TGTGCCAGCAGCCATAAGCGGGGGAGAAACAATGAGCAGTTCTTC.

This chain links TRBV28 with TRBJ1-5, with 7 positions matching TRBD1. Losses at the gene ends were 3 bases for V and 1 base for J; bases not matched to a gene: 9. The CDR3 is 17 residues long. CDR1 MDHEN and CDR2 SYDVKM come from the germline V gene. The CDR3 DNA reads TGTGCCAGCAGTTTCACACAGGGGACGGGAAGCAATCAGCCCCAGCATTTT. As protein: CASSFTQGTGSNQPQHF.

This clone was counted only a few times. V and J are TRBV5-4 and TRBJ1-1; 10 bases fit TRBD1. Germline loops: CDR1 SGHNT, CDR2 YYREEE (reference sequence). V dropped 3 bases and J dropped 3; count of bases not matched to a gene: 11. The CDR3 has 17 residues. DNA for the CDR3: TGTGCCAGCAGCTCAACTGGACAGGGGGTTCAGGACACTGAAGCTTTCTTT. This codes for CASSSTGQGVQDTEAFF.

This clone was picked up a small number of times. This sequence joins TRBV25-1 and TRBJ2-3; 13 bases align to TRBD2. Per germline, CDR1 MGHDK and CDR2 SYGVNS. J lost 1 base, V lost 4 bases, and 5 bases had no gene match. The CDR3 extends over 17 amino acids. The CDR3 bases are TGTGCCAGCAGTGGACAGGGACTAGCGGGACGCACAGATACGCAGTATTTT. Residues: CASSGQGLAGRTDTQYF. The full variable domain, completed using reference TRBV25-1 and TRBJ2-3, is EADIYQTPRYLVIGTGKKITLECSQTMGHDKMYWYQQDPGMELHLIHYSYGVNSTEKGDLSSESTVSRIRTEHFPLTLESARPSHTSQYLCASSGQGLAGRTDTQYFGPGTRLTVL.

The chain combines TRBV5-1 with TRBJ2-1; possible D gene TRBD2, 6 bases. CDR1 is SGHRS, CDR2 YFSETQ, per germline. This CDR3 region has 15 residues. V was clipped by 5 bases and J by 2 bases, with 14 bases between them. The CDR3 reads CASRNGGQTYNEQFF. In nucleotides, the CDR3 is TGCGCCAGCAGGAACGGGGGTCAAACCTACAATGAGCAGTTCTTC.

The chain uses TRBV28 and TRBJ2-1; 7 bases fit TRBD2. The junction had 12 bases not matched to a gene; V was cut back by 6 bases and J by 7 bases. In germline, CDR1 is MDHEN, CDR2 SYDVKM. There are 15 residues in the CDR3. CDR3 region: CASSWGGSFVNEQFF. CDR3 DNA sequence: TGTGCCAGCAGCTGGGGGGGGAGTTTTGTAAATGAGCAGTTCTTC.

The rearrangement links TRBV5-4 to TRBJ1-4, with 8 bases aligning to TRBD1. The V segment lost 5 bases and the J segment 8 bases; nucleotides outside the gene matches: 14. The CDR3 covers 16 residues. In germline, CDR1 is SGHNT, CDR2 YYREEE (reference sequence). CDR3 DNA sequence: TGTGCCAGCAGTCCGGACAGGGCGGTTGCGGGGGAAAAACTGTTTTTT. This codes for CASSPDRAVAGEKLFF.

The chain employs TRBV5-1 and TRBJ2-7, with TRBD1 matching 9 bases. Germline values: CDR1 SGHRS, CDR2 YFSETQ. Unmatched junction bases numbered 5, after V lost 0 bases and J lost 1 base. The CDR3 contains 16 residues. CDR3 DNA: TGCGCCAGCAGCTTGGCCTCGGGGACAGGGTCCTACGAGCAGTACTTC. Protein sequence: CASSLASGTGSYEQYF.

CDR3 in amino acids: CASTMFGTQYF. CDR3 coding DNA: TGTGCCAGCACCATGTTCGGTACGCAGTATTTT. The chain combines TRBV11-2 with TRBJ2-3; D unresolved. CDR1 and CDR2 from the germline V gene are SGHAT and FQNNGV. The CDR3 sequence is 11 residues long. Between the trimmed V and J ends, which lost 7 bases and 8 bases, there was a span of 10 bases. The full variable domain, completed using reference TRBV11-2 and TRBJ2-3, is EAGVAQSPRYKIIEKRQSVAFWCNPISGHATLYWYQQILGQGPKLLIQFQNNGVVDDSQLPKDRFSAERLKGVDSTLKIQPAKLEDSAVYLCASTMFGTQYFGPGTRLTVL.

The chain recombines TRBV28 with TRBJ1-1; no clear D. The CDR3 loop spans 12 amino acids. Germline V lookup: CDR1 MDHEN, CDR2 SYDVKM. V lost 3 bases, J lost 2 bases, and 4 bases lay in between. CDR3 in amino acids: CASSFSNTEAFF. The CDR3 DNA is TGTGCCAGCAGTTTTTCAAACACTGAAGCTTTCTTT. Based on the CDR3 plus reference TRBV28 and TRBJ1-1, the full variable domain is DVKVTQSSRYLVKRTGEKVFLECVQDMDHENMFWYRQDPGLGLRLIYFSYDVKMKEKGDIPEGYSVSREKKERFSLILESASTNQTSMYLCASSFSNTEAFFGQGTRLTVV.

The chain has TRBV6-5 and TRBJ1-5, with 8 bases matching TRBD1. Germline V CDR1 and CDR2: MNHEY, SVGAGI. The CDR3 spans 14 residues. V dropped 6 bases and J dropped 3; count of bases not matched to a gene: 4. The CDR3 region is CASSLTGANQPQHF. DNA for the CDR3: TGTGCCAGCAGCCTGACAGGGGCCAATCAGCCCCAGCATTTT.

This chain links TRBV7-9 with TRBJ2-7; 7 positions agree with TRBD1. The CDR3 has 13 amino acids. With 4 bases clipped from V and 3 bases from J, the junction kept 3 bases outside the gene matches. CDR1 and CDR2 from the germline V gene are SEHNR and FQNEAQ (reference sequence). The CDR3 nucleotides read TGTGCCAGCAGCTCCGGGACAGACTACGAGCAGTACTTC. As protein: CASSSGTDYEQYF. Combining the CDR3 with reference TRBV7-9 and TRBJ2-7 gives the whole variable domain DTGVSQNPRHKITKRGQNVTFRCDPISEHNRLYWYRQTLGQGPEFLTYFQNEAQLEKSRLLSDRFSAERPKGSFSTLEIQRTEQGDSAMYLCASSSGTDYEQYFGPGTRLTVT.

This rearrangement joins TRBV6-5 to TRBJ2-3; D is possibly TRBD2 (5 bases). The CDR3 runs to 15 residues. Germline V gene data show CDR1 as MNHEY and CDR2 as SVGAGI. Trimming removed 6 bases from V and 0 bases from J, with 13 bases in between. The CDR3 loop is CASRTSGTSTDTQYF. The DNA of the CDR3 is TGTGCCAGCAGAACAAGCGGAACTAGCACAGATACGCAGTATTTT.

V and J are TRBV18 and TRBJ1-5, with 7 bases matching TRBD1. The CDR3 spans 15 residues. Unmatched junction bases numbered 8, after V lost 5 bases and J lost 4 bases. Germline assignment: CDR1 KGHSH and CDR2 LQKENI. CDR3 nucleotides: TGTGCCAGCTCAGCCCCAGGGGGTAAAAATCAGCCCCAGCATTTT. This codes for CASSAPGGKNQPQHF. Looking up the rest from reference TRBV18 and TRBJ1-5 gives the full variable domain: NAGVMQNPRHLVRRRGQEARLRCSPMKGHSHVYWYRQLPEEGLKFMVYLQKENIIDESGMPKERFSAEFPKEGPSILRIQQVVRGDSAAYFCASSAPGGKNQPQHFGDGTRLSIL.

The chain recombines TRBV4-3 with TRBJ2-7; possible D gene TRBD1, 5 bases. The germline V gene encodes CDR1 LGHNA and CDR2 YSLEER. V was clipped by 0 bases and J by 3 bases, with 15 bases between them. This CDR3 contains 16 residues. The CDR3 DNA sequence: TGCGCCAGCAGCCAAGAGGGAACGTTAGGGGTCTACGAGCAGTACTTC. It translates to CASSQEGTLGVYEQYF.

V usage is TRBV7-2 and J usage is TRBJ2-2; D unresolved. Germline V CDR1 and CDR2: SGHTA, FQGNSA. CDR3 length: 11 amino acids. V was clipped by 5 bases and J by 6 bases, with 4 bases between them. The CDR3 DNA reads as TGTGCCAGCAGCCGTTCCGGGGAGCTGTTTTTT. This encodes CASSRSGELFF.

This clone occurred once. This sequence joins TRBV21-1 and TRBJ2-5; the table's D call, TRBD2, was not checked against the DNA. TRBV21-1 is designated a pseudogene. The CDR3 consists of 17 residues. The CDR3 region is CASSKVDGLVLEETQYF. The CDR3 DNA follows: TGTGCCAGCAGCAAAGTTGATGGCCTAGTCCTCGAAGAGACCCAGTACTTC.

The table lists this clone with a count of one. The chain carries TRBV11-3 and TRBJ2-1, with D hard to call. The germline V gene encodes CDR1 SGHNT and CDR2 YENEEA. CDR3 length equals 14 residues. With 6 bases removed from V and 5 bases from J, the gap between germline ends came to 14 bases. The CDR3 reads CASSPANRNNEQFF. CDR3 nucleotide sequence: TGTGCCAGCAGTCCAGCAAACAGAAACAATGAGCAGTTCTTC.

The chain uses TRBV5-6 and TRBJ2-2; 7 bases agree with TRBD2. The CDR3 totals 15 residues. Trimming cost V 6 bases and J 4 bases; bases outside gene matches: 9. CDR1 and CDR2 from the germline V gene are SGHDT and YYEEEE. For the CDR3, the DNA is TGTGCCAGCACCGAACATGGGGAGGGCACCGGGGAGCTGTTTTTT. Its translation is CASTEHGEGTGELFF.

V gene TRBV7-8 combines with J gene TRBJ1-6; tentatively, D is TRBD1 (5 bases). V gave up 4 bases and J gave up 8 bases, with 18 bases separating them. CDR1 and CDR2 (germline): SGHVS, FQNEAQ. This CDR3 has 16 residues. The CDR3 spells CASSSRTGVVYSPLHF. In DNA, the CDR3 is TGTGCCAGCAGCTCCCGGACGGGGGTTGTCTATTCACCCCTCCACTTT.

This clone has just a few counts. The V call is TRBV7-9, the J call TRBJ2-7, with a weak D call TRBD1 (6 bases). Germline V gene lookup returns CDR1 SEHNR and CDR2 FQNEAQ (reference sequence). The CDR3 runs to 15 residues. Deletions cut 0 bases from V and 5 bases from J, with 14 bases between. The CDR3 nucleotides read TGTGCCAGCAGCTTAGCGGGCCAGGGGATCGACGAGCAGTACTTC. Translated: CASSLAGQGIDEQYF.

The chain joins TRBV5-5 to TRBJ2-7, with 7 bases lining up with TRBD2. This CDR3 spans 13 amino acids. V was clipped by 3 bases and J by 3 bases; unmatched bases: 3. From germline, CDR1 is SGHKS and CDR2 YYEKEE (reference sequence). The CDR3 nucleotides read TGTGCCAGCAGCTCCGGGGGGATCTACGAGCAGTACTTC. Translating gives CASSSGGIYEQYF. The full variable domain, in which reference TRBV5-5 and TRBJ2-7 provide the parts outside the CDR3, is DAGVTQSPTHLIKTRGQQVTLRCSPISGHKSVSWYQQVLGQGPQFIFQYYEKEERGRGNFPDRFSARQFPNYSSELNVNALLLGDSALYLCASSSGGIYEQYFGPGTRLTVT.

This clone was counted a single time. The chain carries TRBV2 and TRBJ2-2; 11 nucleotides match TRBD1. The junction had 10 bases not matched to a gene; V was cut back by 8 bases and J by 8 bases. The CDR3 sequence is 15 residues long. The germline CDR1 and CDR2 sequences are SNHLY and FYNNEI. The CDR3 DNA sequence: TGTGCCAGCGCCCCGGGACAGGGGGTGATAGGGGAGCTGTTTTTT. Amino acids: CASAPGQGVIGELFF.

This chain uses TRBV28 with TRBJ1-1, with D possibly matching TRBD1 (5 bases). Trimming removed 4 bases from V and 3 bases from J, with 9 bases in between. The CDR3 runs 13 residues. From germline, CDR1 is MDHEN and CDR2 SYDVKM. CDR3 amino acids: CASSSGGDTEAFF. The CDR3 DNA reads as TGTGCCAGCAGTTCGGGGGGAGACACTGAAGCTTTCTTT.

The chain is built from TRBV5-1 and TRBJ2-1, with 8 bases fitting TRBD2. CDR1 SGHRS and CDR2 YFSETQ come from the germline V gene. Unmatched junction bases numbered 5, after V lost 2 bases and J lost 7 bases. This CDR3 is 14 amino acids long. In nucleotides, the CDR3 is TGCGCCAGCAGCTTTAGCGGGAATTTGAATGAGCAGTTCTTC. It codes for CASSFSGNLNEQFF.

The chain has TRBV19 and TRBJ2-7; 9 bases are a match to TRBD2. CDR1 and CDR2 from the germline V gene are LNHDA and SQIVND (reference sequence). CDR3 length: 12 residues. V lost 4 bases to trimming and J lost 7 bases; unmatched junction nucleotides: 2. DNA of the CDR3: TGTGCCAGTAGTAGCCTAGCGGGAGAGCAGTACTTC. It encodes CASSSLAGEQYF. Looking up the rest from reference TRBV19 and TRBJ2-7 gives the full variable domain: DGGITQSPKYLFRKEGQNVTLSCEQNLNHDAMYWYRQDPGQGLRLIYYSQIVNDFQKGDIAEGYSVSREKKESFPLTVTSAQKNPTAFYLCASSSLAGEQYFGPGTRLTVT.